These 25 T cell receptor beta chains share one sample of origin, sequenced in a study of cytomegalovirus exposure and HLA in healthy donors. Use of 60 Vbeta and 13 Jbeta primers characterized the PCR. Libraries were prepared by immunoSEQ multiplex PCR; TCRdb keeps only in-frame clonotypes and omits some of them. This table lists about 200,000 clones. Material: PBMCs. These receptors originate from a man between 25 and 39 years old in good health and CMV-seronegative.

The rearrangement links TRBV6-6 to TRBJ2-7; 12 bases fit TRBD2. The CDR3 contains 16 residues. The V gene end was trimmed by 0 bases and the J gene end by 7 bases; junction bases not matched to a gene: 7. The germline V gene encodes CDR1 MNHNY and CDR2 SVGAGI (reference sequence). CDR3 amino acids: CASSYSASGRAGEQYF. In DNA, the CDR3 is TGTGCCAGCAGTTACTCTGCTAGCGGGAGGGCCGGTGAGCAGTACTTC.

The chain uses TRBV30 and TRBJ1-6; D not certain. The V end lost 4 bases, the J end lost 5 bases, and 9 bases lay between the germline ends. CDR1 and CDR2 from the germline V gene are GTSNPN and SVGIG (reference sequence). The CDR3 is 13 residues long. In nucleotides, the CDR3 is TGTGCCTGGAATGGGCAGGATAATTCACCCCTCCACTTT. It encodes CAWNGQDNSPLHF.

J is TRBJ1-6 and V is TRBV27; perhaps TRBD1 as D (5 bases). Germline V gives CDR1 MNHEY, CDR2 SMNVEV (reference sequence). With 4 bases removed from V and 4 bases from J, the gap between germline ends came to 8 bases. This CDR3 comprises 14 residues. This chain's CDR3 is CASSSGGYNSPLHF. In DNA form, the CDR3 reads TGTGCCAGCAGTTCCGGGGGGTATAATTCACCCCTCCACTTT.

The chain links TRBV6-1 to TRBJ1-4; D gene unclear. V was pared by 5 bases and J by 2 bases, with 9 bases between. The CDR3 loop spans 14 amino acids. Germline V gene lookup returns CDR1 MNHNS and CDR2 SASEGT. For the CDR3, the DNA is TGTGCCAGCAGTCCACACCCTACTAATGAAAAACTGTTTTTT. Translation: CASSPHPTNEKLFF.

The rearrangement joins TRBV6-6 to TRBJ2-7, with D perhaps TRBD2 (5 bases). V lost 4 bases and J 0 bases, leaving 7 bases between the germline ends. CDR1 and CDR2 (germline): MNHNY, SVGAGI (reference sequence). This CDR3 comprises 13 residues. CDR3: CASSSDFSYEQYF. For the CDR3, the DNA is TGTGCCAGCAGTTCGGACTTCTCCTACGAGCAGTACTTC.

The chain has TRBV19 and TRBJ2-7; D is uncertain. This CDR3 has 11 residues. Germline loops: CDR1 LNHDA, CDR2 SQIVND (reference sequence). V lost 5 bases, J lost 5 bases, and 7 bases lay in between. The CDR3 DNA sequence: TGTGCCAGTAGTGGAGCTAACGAGCAGTACTTC. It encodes CASSGANEQYF.

DNA for the CDR3: TGTGCCAGCAGCCATGGGGGAGGGCGGGTTGTCACTGAAGCTTTCTTT. Residues: CASSHGGGRVVTEAFF. The chain has TRBV7-2 and TRBJ1-1; maybe TRBD1 (5 bases). The V end lost 5 bases, the J end lost 4 bases, and 20 bases lay between the germline ends. The CDR3 consists of 16 residues. The germline V gene encodes CDR1 SGHTA and CDR2 FQGNSA.

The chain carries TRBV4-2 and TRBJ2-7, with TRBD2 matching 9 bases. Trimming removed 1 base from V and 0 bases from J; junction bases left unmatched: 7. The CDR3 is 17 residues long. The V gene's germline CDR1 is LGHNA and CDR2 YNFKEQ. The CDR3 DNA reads TGTGCCAGCAGCCAAGTTGCTAGCGGGATTAGCTCCTACGAGCAGTACTTC. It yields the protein CASSQVASGISSYEQYF.

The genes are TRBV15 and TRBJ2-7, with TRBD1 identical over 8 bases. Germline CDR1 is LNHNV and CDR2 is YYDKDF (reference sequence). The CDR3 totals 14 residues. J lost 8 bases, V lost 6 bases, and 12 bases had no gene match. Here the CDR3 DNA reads TGTGCCACCAGTATTGTAGACAGGGGTGATCAGCAGTACTTC. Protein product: CATSIVDRGDQQYF.

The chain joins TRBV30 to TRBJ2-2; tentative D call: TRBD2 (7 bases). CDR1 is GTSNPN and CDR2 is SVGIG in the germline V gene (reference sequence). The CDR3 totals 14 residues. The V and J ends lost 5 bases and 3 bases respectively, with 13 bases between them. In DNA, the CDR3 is TGTGCCTGGGCTGGGGGGGGGCACACCGGGGAGCTGTTTTTT. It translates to CAWAGGGHTGELFF.

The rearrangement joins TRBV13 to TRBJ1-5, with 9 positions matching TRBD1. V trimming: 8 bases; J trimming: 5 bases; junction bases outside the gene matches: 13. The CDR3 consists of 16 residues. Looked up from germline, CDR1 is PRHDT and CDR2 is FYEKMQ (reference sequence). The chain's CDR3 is CASSRRDRVADQPQHF. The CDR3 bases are TGTGCCAGCTCGCGCCGGGACAGGGTTGCCGATCAGCCCCAGCATTTT.

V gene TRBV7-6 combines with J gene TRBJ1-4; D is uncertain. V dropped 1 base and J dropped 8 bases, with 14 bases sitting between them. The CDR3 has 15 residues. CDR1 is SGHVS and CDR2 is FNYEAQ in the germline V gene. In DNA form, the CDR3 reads TGTGCCAGCAGCTTAGTAGGTCAGCCGGGGGAAAAACTGTTTTTT. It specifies CASSLVGQPGEKLFF.

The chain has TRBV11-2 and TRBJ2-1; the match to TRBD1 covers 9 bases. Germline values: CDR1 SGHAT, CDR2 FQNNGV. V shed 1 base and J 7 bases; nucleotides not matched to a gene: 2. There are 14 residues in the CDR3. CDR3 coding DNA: TGTGCCAGCAGCTTAGTGGACAGGGGTAATGAGCAGTTCTTC. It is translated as CASSLVDRGNEQFF.

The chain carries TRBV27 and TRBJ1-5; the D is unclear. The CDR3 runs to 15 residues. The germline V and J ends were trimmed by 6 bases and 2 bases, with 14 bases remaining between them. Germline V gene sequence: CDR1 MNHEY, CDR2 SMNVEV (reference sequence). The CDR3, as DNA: TGTGCCAGCAGCTTGGACGGGAGGGGCAATCAGCCCCAGCATTTT. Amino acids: CASSLDGRGNQPQHF.

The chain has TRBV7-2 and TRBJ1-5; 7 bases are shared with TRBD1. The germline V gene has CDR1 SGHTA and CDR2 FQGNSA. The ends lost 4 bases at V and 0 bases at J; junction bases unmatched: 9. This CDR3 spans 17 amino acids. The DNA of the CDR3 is TGTGCCAGCAGCTCGTCCCGGGACAGCTATAGCAATCAGCCCCAGCATTTT. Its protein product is CASSSSRDSYSNQPQHF.

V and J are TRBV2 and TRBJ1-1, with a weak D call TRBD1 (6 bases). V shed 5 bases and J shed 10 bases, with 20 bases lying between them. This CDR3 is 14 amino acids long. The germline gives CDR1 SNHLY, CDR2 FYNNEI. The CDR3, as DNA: TGTGCCAGCAGTAAAGAGGTTGGGGGCGGTGGAGCTTTCTTT. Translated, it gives CASSKEVGGGGAFF.

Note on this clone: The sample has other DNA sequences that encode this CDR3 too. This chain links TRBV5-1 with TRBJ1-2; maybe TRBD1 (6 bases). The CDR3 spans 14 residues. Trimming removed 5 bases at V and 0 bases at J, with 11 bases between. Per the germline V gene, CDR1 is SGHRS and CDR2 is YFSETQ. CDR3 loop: CASRSGQANYGYTF. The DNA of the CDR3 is TGCGCCAGCAGGTCGGGACAAGCTAACTATGGCTACACCTTC.

CDR3 region: CASSNALGELSGYTF. The CDR3 bases are TGTGCCAGTAGTAACGCCCTGGGAGAATTGTCGGGCTACACCTTC. The chain links TRBV19 to TRBJ1-2; no clear D gene. The ends were cut back, 4 bases at V and 8 bases at J, with 20 bases in the middle. The CDR3 is 15 residues long. Germline-derived CDR1 and CDR2 are LNHDA and SQIVND (reference sequence). Full variable domain (remainder filled in from reference TRBV19 and TRBJ1-2): DGGITQSPKYLFRKEGQNVTLSCEQNLNHDAMYWYRQDPGQGLRLIYYSQIVNDFQKGDIAEGYSVSREKKESFPLTVTSAQKNPTAFYLCASSNALGELSGYTFGSGTRLTVV.

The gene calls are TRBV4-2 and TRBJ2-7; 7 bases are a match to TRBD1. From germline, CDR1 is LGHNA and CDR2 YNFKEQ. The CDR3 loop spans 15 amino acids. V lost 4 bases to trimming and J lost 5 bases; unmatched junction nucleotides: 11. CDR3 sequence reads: CASSRSAGGIDEQYF. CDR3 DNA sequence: TGTGCCAGCAGCCGCTCGGCAGGGGGAATCGACGAGCAGTACTTC.

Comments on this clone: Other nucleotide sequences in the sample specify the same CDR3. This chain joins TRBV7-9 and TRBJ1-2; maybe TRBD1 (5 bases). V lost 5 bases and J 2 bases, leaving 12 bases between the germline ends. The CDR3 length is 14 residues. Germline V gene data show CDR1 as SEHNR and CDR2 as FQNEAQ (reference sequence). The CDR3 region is CASSPGRGNYGYTF. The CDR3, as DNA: TGTGCCAGCAGCCCTGGCCGGGGGAACTATGGCTACACCTTC.

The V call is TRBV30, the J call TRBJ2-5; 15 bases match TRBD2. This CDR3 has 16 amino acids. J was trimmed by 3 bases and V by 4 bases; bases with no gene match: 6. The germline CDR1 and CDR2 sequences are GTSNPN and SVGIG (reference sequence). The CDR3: CAWTPGTSGRKETQYF. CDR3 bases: TGTGCCTGGACCCCAGGGACTAGCGGGAGGAAAGAGACCCAGTACTTC.

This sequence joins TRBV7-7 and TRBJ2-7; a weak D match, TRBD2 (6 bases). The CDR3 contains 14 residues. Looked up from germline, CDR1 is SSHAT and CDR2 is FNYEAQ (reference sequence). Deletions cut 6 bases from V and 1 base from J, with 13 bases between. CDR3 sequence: CASSAGLGSYEQYF. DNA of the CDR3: TGTGCCAGCAGTGCGGGACTGGGATCCTACGAGCAGTACTTC.

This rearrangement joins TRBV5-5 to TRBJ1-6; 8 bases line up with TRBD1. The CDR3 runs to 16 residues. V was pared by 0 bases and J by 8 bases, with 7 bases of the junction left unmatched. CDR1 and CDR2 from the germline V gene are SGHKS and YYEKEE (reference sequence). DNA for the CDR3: TGTGCCAGCAGCTTGGCCGGGCAGGGGGCTCATTCACCCCTCCACTTT. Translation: CASSLAGQGAHSPLHF.

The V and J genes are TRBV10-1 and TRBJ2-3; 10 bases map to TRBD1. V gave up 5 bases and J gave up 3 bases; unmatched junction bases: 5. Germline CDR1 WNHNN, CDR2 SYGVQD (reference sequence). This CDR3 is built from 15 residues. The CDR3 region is CASSPGQGNTDTQYF. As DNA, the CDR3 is TGCGCCAGCAGTCCGGGACAGGGGAATACAGATACGCAGTATTTT.

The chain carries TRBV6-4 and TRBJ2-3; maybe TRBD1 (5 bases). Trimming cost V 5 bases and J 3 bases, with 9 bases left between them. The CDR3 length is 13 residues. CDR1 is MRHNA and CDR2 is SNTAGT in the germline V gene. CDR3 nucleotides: TGTGCCAGCAGTCAGCAGGGAACAGATACGCAGTATTTT. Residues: CASSQQGTDTQYF.